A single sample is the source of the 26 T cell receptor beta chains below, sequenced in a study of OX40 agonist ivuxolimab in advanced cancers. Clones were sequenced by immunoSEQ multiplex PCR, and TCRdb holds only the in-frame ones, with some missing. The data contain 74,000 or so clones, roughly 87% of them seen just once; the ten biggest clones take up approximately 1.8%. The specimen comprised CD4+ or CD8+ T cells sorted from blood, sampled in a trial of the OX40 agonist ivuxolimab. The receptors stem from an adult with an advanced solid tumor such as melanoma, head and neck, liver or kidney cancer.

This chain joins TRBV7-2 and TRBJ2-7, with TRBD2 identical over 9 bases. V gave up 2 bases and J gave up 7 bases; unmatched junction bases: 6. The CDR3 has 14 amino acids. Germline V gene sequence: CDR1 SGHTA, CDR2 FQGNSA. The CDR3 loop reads CASSLSGGPFEQYF. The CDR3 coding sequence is TGTGCCAGCAGCTTAAGCGGGGGGCCCTTTGAGCAGTACTTC.

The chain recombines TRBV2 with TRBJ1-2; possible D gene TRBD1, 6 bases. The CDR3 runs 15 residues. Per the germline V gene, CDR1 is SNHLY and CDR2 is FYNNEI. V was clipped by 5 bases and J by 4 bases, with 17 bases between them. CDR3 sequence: CASSSQGKGLYGYTF. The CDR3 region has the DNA TGTGCCAGCAGTTCCCAGGGGAAGGGTCTCTATGGCTACACCTTC.

CDR3 loop: CASRRRGQGLYGYTF. CDR3 sequence (DNA): TGTGCCAGCAGGAGGAGGGGACAGGGACTCTATGGCTACACCTTC. The chain has TRBV6-5 and TRBJ1-2; 9 bases fit TRBD1. V lost 6 bases to trimming and J lost 4 bases; unmatched junction nucleotides: 9. This CDR3 is built from 15 residues. Germline CDR1 and CDR2: MNHEY and SVGAGI.

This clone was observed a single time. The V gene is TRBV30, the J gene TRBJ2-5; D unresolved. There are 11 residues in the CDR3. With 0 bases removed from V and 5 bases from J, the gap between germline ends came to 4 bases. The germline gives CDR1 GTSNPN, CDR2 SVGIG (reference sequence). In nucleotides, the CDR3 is TGTGCCTGGAGTGTATTGGAGACCCAGTACTTC. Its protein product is CAWSVLETQYF. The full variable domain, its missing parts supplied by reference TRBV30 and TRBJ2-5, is SQTIHQWPATLVQPVGSPLSLECTVEGTSNPNLYWYRQAAGRGLQLLFYSVGIGQISSEVPQNLSASRPQDRQFILSSKKLLLSDSGFYLCAWSVLETQYFGPGTRLLVL.

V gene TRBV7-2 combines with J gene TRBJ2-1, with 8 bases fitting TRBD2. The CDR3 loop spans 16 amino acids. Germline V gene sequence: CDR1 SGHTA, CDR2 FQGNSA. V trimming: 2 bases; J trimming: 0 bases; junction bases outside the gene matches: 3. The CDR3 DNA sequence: TGTGCCAGCAGCTTATGGAGCGGGAGCTCCTACAATGAGCAGTTCTTC. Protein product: CASSLWSGSSYNEQFF.

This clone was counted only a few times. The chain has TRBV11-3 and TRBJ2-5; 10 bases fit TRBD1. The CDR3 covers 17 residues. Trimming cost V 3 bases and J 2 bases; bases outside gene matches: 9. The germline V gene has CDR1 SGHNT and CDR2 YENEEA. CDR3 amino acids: CASSFFFGQGGQETQYF. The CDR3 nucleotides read TGTGCCAGCAGCTTTTTTTTCGGACAGGGGGGGCAAGAGACCCAGTACTTC.

This chain's CDR3 is CSVEEGGKTQYF. The CDR3 region has the DNA TGCAGCGTTGAGGAGGGAGGGAAGACCCAGTACTTC. This sequence joins TRBV29-1 and TRBJ2-5; 7 nucleotides line up with TRBD2. Per germline, CDR1 SQVTM and CDR2 ANQGSEA. J lost 6 bases, V lost 3 bases, and 4 bases had no gene match. The CDR3 sequence is 12 residues long.

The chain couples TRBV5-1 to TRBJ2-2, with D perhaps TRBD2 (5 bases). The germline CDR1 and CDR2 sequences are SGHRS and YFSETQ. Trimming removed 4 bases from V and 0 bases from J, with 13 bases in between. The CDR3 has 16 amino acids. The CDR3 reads CASSPRERPNTGELFF. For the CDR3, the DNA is TGCGCCAGCAGCCCTCGGGAAAGACCGAACACCGGGGAGCTGTTTTTT.

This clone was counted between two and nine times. CDR3 loop: CASSPREWTNYGYTF. In DNA, the CDR3 is TGTGCCAGTAGTCCGCGGGAATGGACCAACTATGGCTACACCTTC. The chain links TRBV19 to TRBJ1-2; D gene uncertain. V dropped 5 bases and J dropped 2 bases, with 15 bases sitting between them. This CDR3 is 15 amino acids long. Germline V gives CDR1 LNHDA, CDR2 SQIVND (reference sequence).

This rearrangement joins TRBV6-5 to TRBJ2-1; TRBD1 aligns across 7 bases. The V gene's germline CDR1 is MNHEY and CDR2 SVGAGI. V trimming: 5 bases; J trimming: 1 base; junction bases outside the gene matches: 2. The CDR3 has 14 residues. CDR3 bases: TGTGCCAGCAGTCGACAGGGATCCTACAATGAGCAGTTCTTC. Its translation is CASSRQGSYNEQFF.

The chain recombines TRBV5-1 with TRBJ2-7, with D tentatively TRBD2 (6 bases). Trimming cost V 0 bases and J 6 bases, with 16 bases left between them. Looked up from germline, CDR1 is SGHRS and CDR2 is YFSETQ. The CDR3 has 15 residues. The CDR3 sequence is CASSLAGGPGSEQYF. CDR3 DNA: TGCGCCAGCAGCTTGGCCGGGGGTCCGGGGAGCGAGCAGTACTTC.

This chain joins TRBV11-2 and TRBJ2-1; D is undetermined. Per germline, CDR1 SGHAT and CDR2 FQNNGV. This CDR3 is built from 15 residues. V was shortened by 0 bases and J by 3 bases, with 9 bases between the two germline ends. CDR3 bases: TGTGCCAGCAGCTTAGAACCACGCGGCTACAATGAGCAGTTCTTC. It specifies CASSLEPRGYNEQFF.

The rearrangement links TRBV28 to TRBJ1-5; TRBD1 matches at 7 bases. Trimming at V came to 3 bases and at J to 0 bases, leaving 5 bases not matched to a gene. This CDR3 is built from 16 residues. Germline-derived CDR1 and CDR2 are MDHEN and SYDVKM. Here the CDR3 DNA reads TGTGCCAGCAGTTTCTCTGACAGGGCTAGCAATCAGCCCCAGCATTTT. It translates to CASSFSDRASNQPQHF.

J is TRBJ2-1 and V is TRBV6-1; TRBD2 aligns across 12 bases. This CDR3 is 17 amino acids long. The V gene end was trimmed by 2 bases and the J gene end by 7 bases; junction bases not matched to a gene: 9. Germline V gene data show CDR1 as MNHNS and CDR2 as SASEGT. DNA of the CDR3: TGTGCCAGCAGTGAATCGCCGACTAGCGGGGGCCCTAATGAGCAGTTCTTC. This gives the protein CASSESPTSGGPNEQFF.

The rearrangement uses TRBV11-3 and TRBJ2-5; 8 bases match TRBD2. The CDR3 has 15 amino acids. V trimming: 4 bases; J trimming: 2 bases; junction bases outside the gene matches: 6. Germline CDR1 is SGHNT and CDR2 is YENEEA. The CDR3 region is CASSSRLASQETQYF. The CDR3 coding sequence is TGTGCCAGCAGCTCAAGACTAGCGTCACAAGAGACCCAGTACTTC.

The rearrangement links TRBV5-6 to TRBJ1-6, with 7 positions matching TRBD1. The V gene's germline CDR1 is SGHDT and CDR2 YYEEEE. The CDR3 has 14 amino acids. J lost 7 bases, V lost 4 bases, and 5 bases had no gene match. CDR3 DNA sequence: TGTGCCAGCAGCCACAGGGGTCGGAATTCACCCCTCCACTTT. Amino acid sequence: CASSHRGRNSPLHF.

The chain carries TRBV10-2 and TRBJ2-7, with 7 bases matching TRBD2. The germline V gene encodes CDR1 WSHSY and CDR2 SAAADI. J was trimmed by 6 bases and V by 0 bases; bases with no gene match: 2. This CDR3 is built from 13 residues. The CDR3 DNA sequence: TGCGCCAGCAGTGAGTCGGCGGGAGTCGAGCAGTACTTC. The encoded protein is CASSESAGVEQYF.

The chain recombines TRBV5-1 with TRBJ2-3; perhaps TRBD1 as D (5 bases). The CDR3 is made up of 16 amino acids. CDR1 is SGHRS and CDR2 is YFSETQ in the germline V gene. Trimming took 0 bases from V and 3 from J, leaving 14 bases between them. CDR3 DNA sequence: TGCGCCAGCAGCTTGGCGTCAGGGTTGGGGACAGATACGCAGTATTTT. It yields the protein CASSLASGLGTDTQYF.

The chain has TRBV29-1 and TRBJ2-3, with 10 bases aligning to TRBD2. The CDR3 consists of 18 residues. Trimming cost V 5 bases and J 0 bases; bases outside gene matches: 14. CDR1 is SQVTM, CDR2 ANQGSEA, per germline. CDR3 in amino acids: CSVPGTSASDASTDTQYF. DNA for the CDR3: TGCAGCGTTCCCGGGACTAGCGCGAGTGACGCTAGCACAGATACGCAGTATTTT.

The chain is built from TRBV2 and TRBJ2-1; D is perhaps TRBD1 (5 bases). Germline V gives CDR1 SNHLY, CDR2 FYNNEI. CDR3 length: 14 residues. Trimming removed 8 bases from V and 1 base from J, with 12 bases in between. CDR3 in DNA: TGTGCCAGCTTGGCAGGGCGATCCTACAATGAGCAGTTCTTC. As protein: CASLAGRSYNEQFF.

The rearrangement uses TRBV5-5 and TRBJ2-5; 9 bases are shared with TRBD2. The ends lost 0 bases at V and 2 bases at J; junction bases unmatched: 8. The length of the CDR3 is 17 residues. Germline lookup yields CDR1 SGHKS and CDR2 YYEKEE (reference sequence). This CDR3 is CASSLAVAGGLQETQYF. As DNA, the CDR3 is TGTGCCAGCAGCTTGGCCGTTGCGGGAGGGTTGCAAGAGACCCAGTACTTC.

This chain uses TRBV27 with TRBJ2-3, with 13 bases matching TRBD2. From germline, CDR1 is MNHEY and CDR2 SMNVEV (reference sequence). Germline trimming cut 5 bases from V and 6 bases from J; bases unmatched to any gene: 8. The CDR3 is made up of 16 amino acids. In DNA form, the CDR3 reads TGTGCCAGCAGTGTCCGGACTAGCGGGAGAGCTGATACGCAGTATTTT. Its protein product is CASSVRTSGRADTQYF.

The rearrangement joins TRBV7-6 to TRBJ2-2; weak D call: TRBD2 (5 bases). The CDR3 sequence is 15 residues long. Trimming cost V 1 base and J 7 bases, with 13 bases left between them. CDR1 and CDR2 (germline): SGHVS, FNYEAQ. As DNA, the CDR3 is TGTGCCAGCAGCTTAGAACTTCTTGGGAGCGGGGAGCTGTTTTTT. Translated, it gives CASSLELLGSGELFF.

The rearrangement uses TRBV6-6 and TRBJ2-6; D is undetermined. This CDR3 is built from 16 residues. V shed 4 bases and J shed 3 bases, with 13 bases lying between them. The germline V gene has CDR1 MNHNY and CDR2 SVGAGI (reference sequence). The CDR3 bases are TGTGCCAGCAGTTCTCCCCCCGGCTTTGGGGCCAACGTCCTGACTTTC. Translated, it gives CASSSPPGFGANVLTF.

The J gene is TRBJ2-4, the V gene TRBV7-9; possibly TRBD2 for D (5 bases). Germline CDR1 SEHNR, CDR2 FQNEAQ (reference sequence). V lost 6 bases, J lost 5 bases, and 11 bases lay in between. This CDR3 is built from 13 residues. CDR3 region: CASSSGNQNIQYF. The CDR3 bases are TGTGCCAGCAGTTCCGGGAACCAAAACATTCAGTACTTC.

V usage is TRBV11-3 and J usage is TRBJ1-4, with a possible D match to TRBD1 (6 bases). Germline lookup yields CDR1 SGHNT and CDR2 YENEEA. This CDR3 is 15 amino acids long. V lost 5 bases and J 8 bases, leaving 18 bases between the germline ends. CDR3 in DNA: TGTGCCAGCAGCCCTGACGGGGGGCGCTACGAAAAACTGTTTTTT. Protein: CASSPDGGRYEKLFF.